Sequencing of this T cell receptor beta chain was carried out in a study of OX40 agonist ivuxolimab in advanced cancers. Findings and limits, study-wide: Among the lowest peripheral clonal expansion occurred in 0.1-3.0 mg/kg partial responders.

A note on this clone: No antigen is known for it.

The CDR3 consists of 14 residues. Germline V gives CDR1 SGHKS, CDR2 YYEKEE (reference sequence). Trimming took off 0 bases at V and 6 bases at J, with 9 bases between the two ends. This table comes from immunoSEQ multiplex PCR, and its TCRdb copy is limited to in-frame clones, with some not included. The table shows tens of thousands of clones, with more than 75% occurring only once. The specimen comprised CD4+ or CD8+ T cells sorted from blood, sampled in a trial of the OX40 agonist ivuxolimab. The receptor was derived from an adult with an advanced solid tumor such as melanoma, head and neck, liver or kidney cancer. The rearrangement uses TRBV5-5 and TRBJ2-2; D is perhaps TRBD1 (5 bases). The CDR3 protein is CASSLARESGELFF. CDR3 DNA sequence: TGTGCCAGCAGCTTGGCCAGGGAATCCGGGGAGCTGTTTTTT. Variable domain in full (rest from reference TRBV5-5 and TRBJ2-2): DAGVTQSPTHLIKTRGQQVTLRCSPISGHKSVSWYQQVLGQGPQFIFQYYEKEERGRGNFPDRFSARQFPNYSSELNVNALLLGDSALYLCASSLARESGELFFGEGSRLTVL.